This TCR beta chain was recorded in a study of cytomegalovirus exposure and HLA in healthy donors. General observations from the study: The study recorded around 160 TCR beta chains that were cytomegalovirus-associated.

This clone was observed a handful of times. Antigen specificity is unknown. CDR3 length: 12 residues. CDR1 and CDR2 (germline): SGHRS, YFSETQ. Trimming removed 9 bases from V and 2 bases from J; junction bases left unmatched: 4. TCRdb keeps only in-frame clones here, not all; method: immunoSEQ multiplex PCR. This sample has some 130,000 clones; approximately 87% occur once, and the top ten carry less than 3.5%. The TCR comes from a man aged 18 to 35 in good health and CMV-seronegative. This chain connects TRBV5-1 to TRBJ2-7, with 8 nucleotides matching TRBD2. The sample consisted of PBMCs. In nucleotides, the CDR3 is TGCGCCACGGAAGCGGGAGCCTACGAGCAGTACTTC. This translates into CATEAGAYEQYF.